The 16 T cell receptor beta chains below come from one sample, sequenced in a study of T cell responses to AZD1222 COVID-19 vaccine (TCRdb year 2021). The sample's time point label, in plain terms: baseline before first vaccination. This specimen's treatment or condition label, per the study, means: meningococcal conjugate vaccine given as trial control. Library preparation was by the immunoSEQ multiplex PCR assay. The table comes from immuneACCESS by way of TCRdb, which keeps in-frame sequences with V and J called. Part of the clones is missing from these tables; in studies checked, under half for an unresolved V gene and the rest for unknown reasons. This sample lists 130,000 to 150,000 clones; approximately 90% were detected once. The ten largest clones represent 2.8% of the sample. The sample here was peripheral blood, taken on day 0 of MenACWY control vaccination. Every receptor here comes from an adult in good health.

The gene calls are TRBV7-8 and TRBJ2-1, with TRBD1 matching over 8 bases. V lost 2 bases, J lost 3 bases, and 0 bases stayed unmatched. CDR1 SGHVS and CDR2 FQNEAQ come from the germline V gene. This CDR3 has 14 residues. This CDR3 reads CASSLTGGYNEQFF. In DNA form, the CDR3 reads TGTGCCAGCAGCTTAACAGGGGGCTACAATGAGCAGTTCTTC.

The CDR3 spells CASSLEDRPRNEQFF. The CDR3 bases are TGTGCCAGCAGTTTAGAGGACAGACCCAGGAATGAGCAGTTCTTC. The genes are TRBV27 and TRBJ2-1; D possibly corresponds to TRBD1 (6 bases). Trimming removed 2 bases at V and 7 bases at J, with 15 bases between. There are 15 residues in the CDR3. Per the germline V gene, CDR1 is MNHEY and CDR2 is SMNVEV (reference sequence).

The chain couples TRBV19 to TRBJ1-4; 12 bases match TRBD1. The CDR3 totals 15 residues. Unmatched junction bases numbered 7, after V lost 7 bases and J lost 7 bases. Germline CDR1 and CDR2: LNHDA and SQIVND (reference sequence). CDR3 nucleotides: TGTGCCAGTATCGGGGGACAGGGGGCCGGTGAAAAACTGTTTTTT. Residues: CASIGGQGAGEKLFF.

The J gene is TRBJ1-1, the V gene TRBV2; no reliable D call. The germline CDR1 and CDR2 sequences are SNHLY and FYNNEI. This CDR3 has 13 residues. The germline V and J ends were trimmed by 7 bases and 5 bases, with 14 bases remaining between them. The CDR3 loop reads CASTPGLGTEAFF. The CDR3 DNA follows: TGTGCCAGCACCCCGGGCCTGGGGACTGAAGCTTTCTTT.

A single count supports this clone. The chain recombines TRBV2 with TRBJ1-2; D is uncertain. With 2 bases removed from V and 0 bases from J, the gap between germline ends came to 10 bases. The V gene's germline CDR1 is SNHLY and CDR2 FYNNEI. The CDR3 consists of 15 residues. This CDR3 is CASSEWAGSNYGYTF. The CDR3 DNA sequence: TGTGCCAGCAGTGAATGGGCAGGTTCTAACTATGGCTACACCTTC.

This rearrangement joins TRBV7-9 to TRBJ2-3; 10 nucleotides line up with TRBD2. V shed 5 bases, J shed 7 bases, and the junction held 6 bases outside the gene matches. Germline V CDR1 and CDR2: SEHNR, FQNEAQ (reference sequence). The CDR3 length is 14 residues. The CDR3: CASSQAGGLYTQYF. CDR3 nucleotides: TGTGCCAGCAGCCAAGCGGGGGGGCTGTATACGCAGTATTTT.

The rearrangement joins TRBV7-8 to TRBJ2-1; D is uncertain. Trimming took off 5 bases at V and 0 bases at J, with 5 bases between the two ends. Germline lookup yields CDR1 SGHVS and CDR2 FQNEAQ. The CDR3 runs to 13 residues. Written as DNA, the CDR3 is TGTGCCAGCAGCGGCAGCTCCTACAATGAGCAGTTCTTC. Encoded protein: CASSGSSYNEQFF.

This chain connects TRBV19 to TRBJ1-2; D gene uncertain. Germline V gene sequence: CDR1 LNHDA, CDR2 SQIVND (reference sequence). V lost 7 bases and J 3 bases, leaving 21 bases between the germline ends. The CDR3 consists of 16 residues. CDR3 nucleotide sequence: TGTGCCAGTACCGGCGGAACCTACCAATTTCACTATGGCTACACCTTC. Translating it yields CASTGGTYQFHYGYTF.

This clone came up a few times. CDR3 sequence reads: CASSGDRVGGYTF. CDR3 DNA: TGTGCCAGCAGCGGGGACAGGGTAGGCGGCTACACCTTC. The chain couples TRBV9 to TRBJ1-2, with 9 positions matching TRBD1. V lost 3 bases and J lost 8; bases outside the gene matches: 5. Per germline, CDR1 SGDLS and CDR2 YYNGEE. The CDR3 spans 13 residues.

The rearrangement uses TRBV6-5 and TRBJ2-7; possibly TRBD1 or TRBD2 for D (5 bases each). Germline V gene data show CDR1 as MNHEY and CDR2 as SVGAGI. The CDR3 contains 14 residues. Trimming stripped 2 bases from V and 6 bases from J, with 14 bases between. The CDR3 DNA follows: TGTGCCAGCAGTTACCAGGGCCCGGGGTCCGAGCAGTACTTC. Translation: CASSYQGPGSEQYF.

Here the CDR3 reads CASRETGRNEKLFF. Here the CDR3 DNA reads TGTGCCAGCCGAGAAACAGGGCGCAATGAAAAACTGTTTTTT. V is TRBV27 and J is TRBJ1-4; D is perhaps TRBD1 (6 bases). Germline V gene lookup returns CDR1 MNHEY and CDR2 SMNVEV (reference sequence). Deletions cut 8 bases from V and 5 bases from J, with 15 bases between. The CDR3 runs to 14 residues.

V gene TRBV23-1 combines with J gene TRBJ2-7, with D possibly being TRBD1 (5 bases). TRBV23-1 carries the ORF label, with uncertain function. There are 16 residues in the CDR3. V was shortened by 11 bases and J by 3 bases, with 26 bases between the two germline ends. CDR3 in DNA: TGCGCCGGCCTGCAGGGTACCCCAGCCCAAATCTACGAGCAGTACTTC. This translates into CAGLQGTPAQIYEQYF.

The chain uses TRBV7-3 and TRBJ1-1, with 12 bases identical to TRBD1. With V trimmed by 5 bases and J by 8 bases, 9 bases remained unmatched. Germline V gene sequence: CDR1 SGHTA, CDR2 FQGTGA. There are 15 residues in the CDR3. This CDR3 reads CASSAPGQGAREAFF. CDR3 bases: TGTGCCAGCAGCGCACCGGGACAGGGGGCGAGGGAAGCTTTCTTT.

This chain's CDR3 is CASSYMSTSGGSSYEQYF. The DNA of the CDR3 is TGTGCCAGCAGTTACATGTCTACTAGCGGGGGTTCGTCCTACGAGCAGTACTTC. The chain couples TRBV6-2 or TRBV6-3 to TRBJ2-7; 11 positions match TRBD2. The V gene's germline CDR1 is MNHEY and CDR2 SVGEGT. Trimming cost V 2 bases and J 1 base; bases outside gene matches: 10. There are 18 residues in the CDR3.

The gene calls are TRBV7-3 and TRBJ2-2; possible D gene TRBD1, 5 bases. Per the germline V gene, CDR1 is SGHTA and CDR2 is FQGTGA. The germline V and J ends were trimmed by 3 bases and 7 bases, with 18 bases remaining between them. The CDR3 has 16 residues. The DNA for the CDR3 is TGTGCCAGCAGCTTTTCAACCCCAGGGCGTGGCGGGGAGCTGTTTTTT. It is translated as CASSFSTPGRGGELFF.

This clone was seen a single time. Written as DNA, the CDR3 is TGTGCCAGCAGCCCTTGGGCGTCGGGAAACACTGAAGCTTTCTTT. Translation gives CASSPWASGNTEAFF. The chain employs TRBV9 and TRBJ1-1; D gene uncertain. Per the germline V gene, CDR1 is SGDLS and CDR2 is YYNGEE. Between the trimmed V and J ends, which lost 4 bases and 2 bases, there was a span of 15 bases. This CDR3 region has 15 residues.